Following are 30 T cell receptor beta chains from one sample sequenced in a study of shared T cell receptors in the human thymus. Some clones are missing from TCRdb's copy, which holds only in-frame ones; the method was immunoSEQ multiplex PCR. The sample yields over 450,000 clones, approximately 78% seen once. These data are also associated with another study on human thymus T cells.

The sequencing sample was made of thymocytes. Receptors originate from a boy younger than two with a congenital heart defect.

The CDR3 bases are TGTGCCAGCAGTCTCCGGGACAGGGACGAAAAACTGTTTTTT. It encodes CASSLRDRDEKLFF. This rearrangement joins TRBV6-6 to TRBJ1-4; TRBD1 matches 9 bases. The CDR3 is 14 amino acids. CDR1 is MNHNY and CDR2 is SVGAGI in the germline V gene (reference sequence). The trim removed 5 bases at V and 8 bases at J, leaving 6 bases unmatched.

The V and J genes are TRBV9 and TRBJ2-1, with 10 positions matching TRBD1. This CDR3 has 16 residues. V shed 0 bases and J 4 bases; nucleotides not matched to a gene: 4. Germline CDR1 reads SGDLS; CDR2 reads YYNGEE. CDR3 amino acids: CASSVGGTGAYNEQFF. CDR3 in DNA: TGTGCCAGCAGCGTAGGCGGGACAGGGGCATACAATGAGCAGTTCTTC.

This clone appeared a few times. The V gene is TRBV5-1, the J gene TRBJ1-3, with D maybe TRBD1 (5 bases). Germline lookup yields CDR1 SGHRS and CDR2 YFSETQ. This CDR3 has 13 amino acids. V dropped 3 bases and J dropped 8 bases, with 12 bases sitting between them. The CDR3 spells CASSSGGQDTIYF. CDR3 nucleotide sequence: TGCGCCAGCAGCTCCGGGGGTCAGGACACCATATATTTT.

This sequence joins TRBV6-6 and TRBJ2-5; unclear D gene. There are 11 residues in the CDR3. Trimming left V 5 bases short and J 5 bases short, with 6 bases between. CDR1 and CDR2 (germline): MNHNY, SVGAGI (reference sequence). The CDR3 DNA sequence: TGTGCCAGCAGTGCTAGGGAGACCCAGTACTTC. Its translation: CASSARETQYF.

The V and J genes are TRBV30 and TRBJ1-2, with D possibly being TRBD1 (6 bases). The CDR3 spans 15 residues. The V gene lost 1 base and the J gene lost 4 bases, with 16 bases spanning the gap. Germline loops: CDR1 GTSNPN, CDR2 SVGIG (reference sequence). The CDR3 loop is CAWSDLKGDPYGYTF. In DNA, the CDR3 is TGTGCCTGGAGTGACCTCAAGGGGGACCCCTATGGCTACACCTTC.

The rearrangement links TRBV18 to TRBJ1-1; 9 bases line up with TRBD1. Losses at the gene ends were 3 bases for V and 5 bases for J; bases not matched to a gene: 4. The CDR3 totals 14 residues. CDR1 and CDR2 (germline): KGHSH, LQKENI. The DNA for the CDR3 is TGTGCCAGCTCACCCGGGGACAGGGAGACTGAAGCTTTCTTT. Encoded protein: CASSPGDRETEAFF.

The gene calls are TRBV9 and TRBJ1-2; TRBD1 aligns across 11 bases. There are 18 residues in the CDR3. Germline lookup yields CDR1 SGDLS and CDR2 YYNGEE. J was trimmed by 3 bases and V by 3 bases; bases with no gene match: 13. CDR3 nucleotides: TGTGCCAGCAGCGGGCAGCAGGGACAGGGGGTAGGTGACTATGGCTACACCTTC. This translates into CASSGQQGQGVGDYGYTF.

The chain employs TRBV29-1 and TRBJ2-1; TRBD2 matches at 8 bases. This CDR3 spans 14 amino acids. Germline loops: CDR1 SQVTM, CDR2 ANQGSEA. V lost 3 bases to trimming and J lost 0 bases; unmatched junction nucleotides: 1. The CDR3 region has the DNA TGCAGCGTTGAGAGCGGGAGCTCCTACAATGAGCAGTTCTTC. Translation gives CSVESGSSYNEQFF.

The gene calls are TRBV11-2 and TRBJ2-7; TRBD1 agrees at 7 bases. The CDR3 runs 19 residues. V lost 2 bases to trimming and J lost 4 bases; unmatched junction nucleotides: 20. CDR1 and CDR2 from the germline V gene are SGHAT and FQNNGV. Here the CDR3 DNA reads TGTGCCAGCAGCTTAATTGTCTCAACGGGACAGCAGGCCACGTACGAGCAGTACTTC. This sequence encodes CASSLIVSTGQQATYEQYF.

This clone was detected once. Other DNA sequences in this sample translate to the same CDR3. The J gene is TRBJ1-1, the V gene TRBV25-1; a weak D match, TRBD1 (5 bases). The length of the CDR3 is 14 residues. The germline gives CDR1 MGHDK, CDR2 SYGVNS. The germline V and J ends were trimmed by 4 bases and 1 base, with 10 bases remaining between them. The CDR3 nucleotides read TGTGCCAGCAGTGCGGGGGGAACGAACACTGAAGCTTTCTTT. Translating it yields CASSAGGTNTEAFF.

The chain recombines TRBV7-9 with TRBJ2-7, with 9 bases fitting TRBD1. The CDR3 spans 15 residues. J lost 6 bases, V lost 4 bases, and 10 bases had no gene match. The germline gives CDR1 SEHNR, CDR2 FQNEAQ (reference sequence). The CDR3 sequence: CASSSGQGGFGEQYF. In nucleotides, the CDR3 is TGTGCCAGCAGCTCGGGACAGGGAGGTTTTGGCGAGCAGTACTTC.

In this sample, this clone turned up once. This rearrangement joins TRBV15 to TRBJ2-2, with 10 bases fitting TRBD2. Trimming cost V 5 bases and J 6 bases; bases outside gene matches: 12. The CDR3 runs 17 residues. CDR1 and CDR2 from the germline V gene are LNHNV and YYDKDF (reference sequence). This CDR3 is CATSPQRLAGASGELFF. CDR3 coding DNA: TGTGCCACCAGCCCTCAGCGCCTAGCGGGAGCTTCCGGGGAGCTGTTTTTT. The entire variable domain, with the rest obtained from reference TRBV15 and TRBJ2-2, is as follows: DAMVIQNPRYQVTQFGKPVTLSCSQTLNHNVMYWYQQKSSQAPKLLFHYYDKDFNNEADTPDNFQSRRPNTSFCFLDIRSPGLGDTAMYLCATSPQRLAGASGELFFGEGSRLTVL.

The gene calls are TRBV19 and TRBJ2-3; TRBD2 aligns across 8 bases. The CDR3 consists of 15 residues. The V and J ends lost 5 bases and 3 bases, in that order; junction bases with no gene match: 7. From germline, CDR1 is LNHDA and CDR2 SQIVND (reference sequence). For the CDR3, the DNA is TGTGCCAGTAGTCTAAGCGGGAGAGGGACAGATACGCAGTATTTT. Residues: CASSLSGRGTDTQYF. The whole variable domain, remainder taken from reference TRBV19 and TRBJ2-3, is DGGITQSPKYLFRKEGQNVTLSCEQNLNHDAMYWYRQDPGQGLRLIYYSQIVNDFQKGDIAEGYSVSREKKESFPLTVTSAQKNPTAFYLCASSLSGRGTDTQYFGPGTRLTVL.

V usage is TRBV27 and J usage is TRBJ2-7; 8 nucleotides match TRBD2. With V trimmed by 2 bases and J by 1 base, 10 bases remained unmatched. The length of the CDR3 is 17 residues. Per the germline V gene, CDR1 is MNHEY and CDR2 is SMNVEV (reference sequence). CDR3 nucleotides: TGTGCCAGCAGTTTAGCGGGAGGCCCCTTTGGGTCCTACGAGCAGTACTTC. Translated: CASSLAGGPFGSYEQYF.

This clone has more than one count but fewer than ten. The V gene is TRBV6-5, the J gene TRBJ2-7; 9 bases are shared with TRBD2. Germline V lookup: CDR1 MNHEY, CDR2 SVGAGI. V lost 6 bases and J lost 6; bases outside the gene matches: 6. This CDR3 is built from 13 residues. The CDR3: CASRDSGSIEQYF. CDR3 nucleotide sequence: TGTGCCAGCAGGGATAGCGGGAGCATCGAGCAGTACTTC.

The V and J genes are TRBV21-1 and TRBJ1-5; the DNA was not compared with TRBD1, the D call given in the table. TRBV21-1 is recorded as a pseudogene. The CDR3 loop spans 16 amino acids. The CDR3 DNA reads as TGTGCCAGCAGCATGGGGCGACAGGGGATCGATCAGCCCCAGCATTTT. This translates into CASSMGRQGIDQPQHF.

The V and J genes are TRBV5-1 and TRBJ1-2; 7 bases are a match to TRBD1. V trimming: 4 bases; J trimming: 1 base; junction bases outside the gene matches: 7. The CDR3 contains 15 residues. Germline CDR1 and CDR2: SGHRS and YFSETQ. This CDR3 is CASSIPGGLNYGYTF. CDR3 nucleotides: TGCGCCAGCAGCATACCAGGGGGGCTTAACTATGGCTACACCTTC.

The V call is TRBV18, the J call TRBJ2-7; 8 positions match TRBD1. This CDR3 contains 15 residues. CDR1 and CDR2 from the germline V gene are KGHSH and LQKENI. With 3 bases clipped from V and 2 bases from J, the junction kept 6 bases outside the gene matches. CDR3 loop: CASSPRQGTTYEQYF. Here the CDR3 DNA reads TGTGCCAGCTCACCCCGACAGGGGACCACCTACGAGCAGTACTTC.

As concerns this clone: The sample contains more than one DNA sequence encoding this CDR3. V usage is TRBV6-1 and J usage is TRBJ1-5, with 7 bases fitting TRBD1. Germline V lookup: CDR1 MNHNS, CDR2 SASEGT. The V segment lost 6 bases and the J segment 2 bases; nucleotides outside the gene matches: 1. The CDR3 length is 13 residues. CDR3 nucleotides: TGTGCCAGCAGCACAGGGGGCAATCAGCCCCAGCATTTT. The encoded protein is CASSTGGNQPQHF.

This rearrangement joins TRBV5-8 to TRBJ2-4, with D hard to call. The germline gives CDR1 SGHTS, CDR2 YDEGEE. The V gene lost 2 bases and the J gene lost 0 bases, with 9 bases spanning the gap. The CDR3 is 15 amino acids. The CDR3 here is CASSFTELAKNIQYF. In DNA form, the CDR3 reads TGTGCCAGCAGCTTTACAGAATTAGCCAAAAACATTCAGTACTTC.

V is TRBV11-2 and J is TRBJ2-4; TRBD2 matches at 8 bases. This CDR3 region has 17 residues. Trimming at V came to 0 bases and at J to 3 bases, leaving 7 bases not matched to a gene. In germline, CDR1 is SGHAT, CDR2 FQNNGV. In DNA form, the CDR3 reads TGTGCCAGCAGCTTAGATGAGCGGGAGATGGTCAAAAACATTCAGTACTTC. Translating gives CASSLDEREMVKNIQYF.

CDR3 DNA sequence: TGTGCCTGGAGATTGGCGGACGGCGGGAGGGCCGGGGAGCTGTTTTTT. Its protein is CAWRLADGGRAGELFF. The chain uses TRBV30 and TRBJ2-2; 9 nucleotides align to TRBD2. The CDR3 is 16 amino acids. V shed 3 bases, J shed 6 bases, and the junction held 11 bases outside the gene matches. In germline, CDR1 is GTSNPN, CDR2 SVGIG (reference sequence).

The gene calls are TRBV14 and TRBJ2-3, with TRBD2 identical over 7 bases. This CDR3 spans 14 amino acids. Germline lookup yields CDR1 SGHDN and CDR2 FVKESK. Trimming removed 8 bases from V and 2 bases from J; junction bases left unmatched: 7. The CDR3 DNA is TGTGCCAGCGCGCCTAGCGGCGACACAGATACGCAGTATTTT. As protein: CASAPSGDTDTQYF.

The chain carries TRBV6-5 and TRBJ2-7; 7 positions match TRBD2. With V trimmed by 1 base and J by 5 bases, 5 bases remained unmatched. The CDR3 sequence is 14 residues long. Germline CDR1 reads MNHEY; CDR2 reads SVGAGI. CDR3 sequence reads: CASSYLVGGDEQYF. CDR3 nucleotide sequence: TGTGCCAGCAGTTACTTGGTGGGAGGGGACGAGCAGTACTTC.

The J gene is TRBJ2-1, the V gene TRBV18; the match to TRBD2 covers 10 bases. The germline CDR1 and CDR2 sequences are KGHSH and LQKENI. V was clipped by 3 bases and J by 4 bases; unmatched bases: 3. CDR3 size: 15 residues. The CDR3 loop reads CASSPGTSAYNEQFF. The CDR3, as DNA: TGTGCCAGCTCACCGGGGACTAGCGCTTACAATGAGCAGTTCTTC.

The J gene is TRBJ2-3, the V gene TRBV4-2; 11 nucleotides line up with TRBD2. Germline loops: CDR1 LGHNA, CDR2 YNFKEQ. The CDR3 is 17 amino acids. With 1 base clipped from V and 5 bases from J, the junction kept 8 bases outside the gene matches. The DNA of the CDR3 is TGTGCCAGCAGCCAAGCCCCGATAGCGGGAGGGAGAGATACGCAGTATTTT. Its protein is CASSQAPIAGGRDTQYF.

This chain links TRBV15 with TRBJ2-7; 9 bases are shared with TRBD1. Trimming at V came to 1 base and at J to 2 bases, leaving 3 bases not matched to a gene. The CDR3 totals 15 residues. Germline CDR1 LNHNV, CDR2 YYDKDF (reference sequence). In DNA, the CDR3 is TGTGCCACCAGCAGAGGGACAGGGGCTACCTACGAGCAGTACTTC. Protein product: CATSRGTGATYEQYF.

The chain has TRBV19 and TRBJ2-2, with D possibly being TRBD1 (5 bases). Germline-derived CDR1 and CDR2 are LNHDA and SQIVND (reference sequence). The CDR3 loop spans 18 amino acids. Trimming stripped 6 bases from V and 5 bases from J, with 25 bases between. CDR3 sequence (DNA): TGTGCCAGTAGCGCCCCCCTCAGGGCCCAGGGTGAGACCGGGGAGCTGTTTTTT. This codes for CASSAPLRAQGETGELFF.

The chain links TRBV4-3 to TRBJ2-3; D unresolved. The CDR3 spans 15 residues. Trimming took 3 bases from V and 3 from J, leaving 13 bases between them. In germline, CDR1 is LGHNA, CDR2 YSLEER. This CDR3 reads CASSHGEPATDTQYF. The CDR3 DNA sequence: TGCGCCAGCAGCCACGGAGAACCGGCGACAGATACGCAGTATTTT.

In this sample, this clone turned up once. The chain recombines TRBV28 with TRBJ2-2, with 7 bases lining up with TRBD1. CDR3 length equals 16 residues. V shed 6 bases and J 3 bases; nucleotides not matched to a gene: 10. Germline V lookup: CDR1 MDHEN, CDR2 SYDVKM. Here the CDR3 DNA reads TGTGCCAGCAGGGCGACAGGGAGAGGGTACACCGGGGAGCTGTTTTTT. Translating gives CASRATGRGYTGELFF. Drawing the rest from reference TRBV28 and TRBJ2-2, the complete variable domain is DVKVTQSSRYLVKRTGEKVFLECVQDMDHENMFWYRQDPGLGLRLIYFSYDVKMKEKGDIPEGYSVSREKKERFSLILESASTNQTSMYLCASRATGRGYTGELFFGEGSRLTVL.